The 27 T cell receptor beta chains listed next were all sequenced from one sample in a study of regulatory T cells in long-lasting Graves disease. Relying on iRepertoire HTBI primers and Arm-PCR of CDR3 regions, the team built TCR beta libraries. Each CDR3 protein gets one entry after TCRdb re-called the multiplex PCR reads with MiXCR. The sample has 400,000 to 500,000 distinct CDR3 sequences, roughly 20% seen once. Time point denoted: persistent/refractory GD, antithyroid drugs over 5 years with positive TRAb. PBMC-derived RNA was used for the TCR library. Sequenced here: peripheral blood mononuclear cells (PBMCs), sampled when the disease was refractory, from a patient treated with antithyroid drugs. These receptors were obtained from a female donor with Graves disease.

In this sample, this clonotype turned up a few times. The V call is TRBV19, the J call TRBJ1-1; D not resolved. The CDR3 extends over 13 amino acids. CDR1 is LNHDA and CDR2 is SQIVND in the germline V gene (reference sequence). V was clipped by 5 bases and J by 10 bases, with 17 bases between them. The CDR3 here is CASSSRYGATAFF. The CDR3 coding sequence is TGTGCCAGTAGTTCAAGGTACGGAGCCACAGCTTTCTTT.

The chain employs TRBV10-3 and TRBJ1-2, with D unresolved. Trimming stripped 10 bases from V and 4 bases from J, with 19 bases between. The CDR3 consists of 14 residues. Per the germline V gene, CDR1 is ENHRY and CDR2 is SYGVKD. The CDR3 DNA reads TGTGCCACGAAACAAGGCCCCACTGGCTATGGCTACACCTTC. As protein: CATKQGPTGYGYTF.

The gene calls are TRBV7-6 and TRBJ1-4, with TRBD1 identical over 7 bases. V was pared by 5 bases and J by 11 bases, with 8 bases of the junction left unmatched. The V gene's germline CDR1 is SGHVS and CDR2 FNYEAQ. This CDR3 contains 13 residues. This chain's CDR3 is CASSQETGWKLFF. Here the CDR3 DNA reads TGTGCCAGCAGCCAGGAGACAGGGTGGAAACTGTTTTTT.

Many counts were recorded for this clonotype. CDR3 loop: CSARTESSYNSPLHF. DNA for the CDR3: TGCAGTGCTAGGACAGAGAGCTCCTATAATTCACCCCTCCACTTT. The rearrangement links TRBV20-1 to TRBJ1-6; TRBD1 is a possible D gene (5 bases). CDR3 size: 15 residues. The ends were cut back, 3 bases at V and 0 bases at J, with 9 bases in the middle. Looked up from germline, CDR1 is DFQATT and CDR2 is SNEGSKA (reference sequence).

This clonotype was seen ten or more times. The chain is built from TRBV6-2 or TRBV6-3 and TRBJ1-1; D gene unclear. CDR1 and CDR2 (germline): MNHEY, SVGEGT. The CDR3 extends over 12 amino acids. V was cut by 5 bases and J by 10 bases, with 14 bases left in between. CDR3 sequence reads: CASSDQDPGAFF. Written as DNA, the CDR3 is TGTGCCAGCAGTGATCAGGACCCGGGAGCTTTCTTT.

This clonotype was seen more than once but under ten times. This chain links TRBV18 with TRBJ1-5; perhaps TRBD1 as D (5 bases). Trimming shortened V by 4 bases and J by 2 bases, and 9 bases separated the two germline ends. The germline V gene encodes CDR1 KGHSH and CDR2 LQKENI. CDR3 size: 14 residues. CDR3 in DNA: TGTGCCAGCTCACTGGGGGACGGCAATCAGCCCCAGCATTTT. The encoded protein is CASSLGDGNQPQHF.

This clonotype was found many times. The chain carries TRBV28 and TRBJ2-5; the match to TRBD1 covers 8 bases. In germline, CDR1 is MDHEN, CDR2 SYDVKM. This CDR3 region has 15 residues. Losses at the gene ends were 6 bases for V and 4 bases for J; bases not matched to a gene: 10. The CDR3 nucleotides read TGTGCCAGCAGAGCCAGGACAGGGACTTCAGAGACCCAGTACTTC. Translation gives CASRARTGTSETQYF.

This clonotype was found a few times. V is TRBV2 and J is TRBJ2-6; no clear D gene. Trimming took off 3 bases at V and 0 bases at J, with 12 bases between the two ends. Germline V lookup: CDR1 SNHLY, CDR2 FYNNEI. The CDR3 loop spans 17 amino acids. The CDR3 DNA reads TGTGCCAGCAGTGATCTAGACCTTTCCTCTGGGGCCAACGTCCTGACTTTC. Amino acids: CASSDLDLSSGANVLTF.

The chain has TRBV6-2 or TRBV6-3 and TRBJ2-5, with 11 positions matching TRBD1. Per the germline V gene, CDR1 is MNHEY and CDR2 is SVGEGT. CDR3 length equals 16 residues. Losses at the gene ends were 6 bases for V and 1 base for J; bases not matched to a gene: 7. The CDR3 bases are TGTGCCAGCAGAGCCCCCGGGACAGGGGGCCAAGAGACCCAGTACTTC. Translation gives CASRAPGTGGQETQYF.

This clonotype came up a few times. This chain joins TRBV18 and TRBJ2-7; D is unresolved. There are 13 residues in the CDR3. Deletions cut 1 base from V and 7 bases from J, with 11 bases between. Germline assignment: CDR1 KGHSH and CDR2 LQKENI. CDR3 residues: CASSPLSASEQYF. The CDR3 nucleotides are TGTGCCAGCTCACCACTCAGCGCTTCGGAGCAGTACTTC.

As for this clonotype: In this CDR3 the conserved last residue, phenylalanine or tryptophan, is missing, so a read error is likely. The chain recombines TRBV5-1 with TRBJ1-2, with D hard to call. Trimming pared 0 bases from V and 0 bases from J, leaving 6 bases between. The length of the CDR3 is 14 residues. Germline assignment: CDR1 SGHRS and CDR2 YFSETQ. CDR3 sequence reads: CASSLDPSNYGYTL. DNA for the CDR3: TGCGCCAGCAGCTTGGATCCCTCTAACTATGGCTACACCCTC.

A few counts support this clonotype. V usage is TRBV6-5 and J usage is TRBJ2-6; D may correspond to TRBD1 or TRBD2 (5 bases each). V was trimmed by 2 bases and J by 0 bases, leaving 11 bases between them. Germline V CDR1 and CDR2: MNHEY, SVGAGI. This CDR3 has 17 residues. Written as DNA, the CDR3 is TGTGCCAGCAGTTACCTCCGGGGCAACTCTGGGGCCAACGTCCTGACTTTC. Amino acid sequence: CASSYLRGNSGANVLTF.

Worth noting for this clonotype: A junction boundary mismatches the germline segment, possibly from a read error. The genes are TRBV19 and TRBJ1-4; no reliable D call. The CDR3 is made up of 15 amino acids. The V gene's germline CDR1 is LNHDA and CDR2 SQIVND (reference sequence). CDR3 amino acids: CASRDLGKANGKLFF. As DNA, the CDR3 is TGTGCCAGTAGGGATCTAGGCAAGGCAAATGGAAAACTGTTTTTT.

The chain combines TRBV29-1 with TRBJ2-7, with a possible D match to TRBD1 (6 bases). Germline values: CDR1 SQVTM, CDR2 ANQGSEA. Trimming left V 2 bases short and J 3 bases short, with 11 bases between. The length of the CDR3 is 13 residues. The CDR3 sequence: CSVESDSDYEQYF. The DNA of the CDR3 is TGCAGCGTTGAATCGGACAGCGACTACGAGCAGTACTTC.

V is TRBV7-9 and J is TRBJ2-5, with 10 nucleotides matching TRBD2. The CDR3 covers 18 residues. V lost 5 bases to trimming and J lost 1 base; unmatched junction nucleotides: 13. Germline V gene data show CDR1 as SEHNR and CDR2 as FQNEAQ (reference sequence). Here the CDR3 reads CASSLASRTSGIQETQYF. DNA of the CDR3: TGTGCCAGCAGCCTCGCTTCCCGGACTAGCGGAATCCAAGAGACCCAGTACTTC.

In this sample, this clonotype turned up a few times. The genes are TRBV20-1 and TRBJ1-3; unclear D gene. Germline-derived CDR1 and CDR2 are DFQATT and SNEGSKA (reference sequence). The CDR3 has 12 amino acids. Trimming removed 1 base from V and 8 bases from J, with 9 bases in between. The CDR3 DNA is TGCAGTGCTAGAGTAGACGGGTACACCATATATTTT. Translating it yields CSARVDGYTIYF.

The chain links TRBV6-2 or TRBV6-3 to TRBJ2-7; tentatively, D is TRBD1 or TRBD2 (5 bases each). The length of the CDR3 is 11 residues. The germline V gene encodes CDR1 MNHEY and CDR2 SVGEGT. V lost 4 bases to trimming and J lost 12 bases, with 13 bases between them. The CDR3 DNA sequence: TGTGCCAGCAGTTCCTGGGGGTTCCTGTACTTC. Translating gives CASSSWGFLYF.

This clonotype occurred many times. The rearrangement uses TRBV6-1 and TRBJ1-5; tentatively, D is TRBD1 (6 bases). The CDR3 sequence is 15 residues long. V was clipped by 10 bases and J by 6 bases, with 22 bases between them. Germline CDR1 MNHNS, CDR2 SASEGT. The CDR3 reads CATNLRTGSGQPQHF. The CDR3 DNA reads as TGTGCCACCAATCTGAGAACAGGGTCAGGTCAGCCCCAGCATTTT.

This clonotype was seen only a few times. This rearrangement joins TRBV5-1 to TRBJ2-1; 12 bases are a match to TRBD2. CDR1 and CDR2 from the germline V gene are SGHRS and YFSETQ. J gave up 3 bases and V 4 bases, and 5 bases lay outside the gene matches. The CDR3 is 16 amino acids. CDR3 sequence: CASSPGLAGLYNEQFF. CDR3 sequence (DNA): TGCGCCAGCAGCCCAGGACTAGCGGGACTCTACAATGAGCAGTTCTTC.

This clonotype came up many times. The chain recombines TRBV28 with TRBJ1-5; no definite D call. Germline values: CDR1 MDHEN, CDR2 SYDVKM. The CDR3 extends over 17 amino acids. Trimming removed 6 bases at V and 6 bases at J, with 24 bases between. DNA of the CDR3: TGTGCCAGCAGACCAGTTTATAGGTTGAGGTTTAGTCAGCCCCAGCATTTT. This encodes CASRPVYRLRFSQPQHF.

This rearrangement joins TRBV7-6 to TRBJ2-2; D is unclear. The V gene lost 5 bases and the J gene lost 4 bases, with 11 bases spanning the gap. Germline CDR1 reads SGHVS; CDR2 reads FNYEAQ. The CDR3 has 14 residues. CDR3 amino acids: CASSKMIGTGELFF. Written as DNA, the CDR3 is TGTGCCAGCAGCAAAATGATCGGCACCGGGGAGCTGTTTTTT.

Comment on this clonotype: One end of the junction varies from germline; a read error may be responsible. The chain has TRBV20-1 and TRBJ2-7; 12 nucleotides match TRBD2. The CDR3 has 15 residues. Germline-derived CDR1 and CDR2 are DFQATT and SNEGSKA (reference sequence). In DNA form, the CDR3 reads TGCAGTGCTAGAGGCCTAGCGGGAGGGCCGTACGGGCAGTACTTC. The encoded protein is CSARGLAGGPYGQYF.

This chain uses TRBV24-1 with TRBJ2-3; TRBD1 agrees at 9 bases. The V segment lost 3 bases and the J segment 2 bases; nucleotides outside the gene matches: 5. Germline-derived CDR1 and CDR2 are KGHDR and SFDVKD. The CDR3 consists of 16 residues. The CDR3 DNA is TGTGCCACCAGTGATACGGACAGGGGTGACACAGATACGCAGTATTTT. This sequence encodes CATSDTDRGDTDTQYF.

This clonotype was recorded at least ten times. CDR3 DNA sequence: TGTGCCAGCAGCGGCCGGGACTCCTACGAGCAGTACTTC. Amino acid sequence: CASSGRDSYEQYF. V gene TRBV7-9 combines with J gene TRBJ2-7; D may be TRBD2 (5 bases). CDR1 and CDR2 from the germline V gene are SEHNR and FQNEAQ (reference sequence). V lost 5 bases to trimming and J lost 0 bases, with 8 bases between them. The CDR3 runs 13 residues.

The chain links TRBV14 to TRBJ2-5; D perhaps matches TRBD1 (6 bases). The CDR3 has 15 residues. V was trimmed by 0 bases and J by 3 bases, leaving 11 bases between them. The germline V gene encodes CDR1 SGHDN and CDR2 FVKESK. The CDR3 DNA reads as TGTGCCAGCAGCCAAGACAGGGGAGTAAAAGAGACCCAGTACTTC. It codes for CASSQDRGVKETQYF.

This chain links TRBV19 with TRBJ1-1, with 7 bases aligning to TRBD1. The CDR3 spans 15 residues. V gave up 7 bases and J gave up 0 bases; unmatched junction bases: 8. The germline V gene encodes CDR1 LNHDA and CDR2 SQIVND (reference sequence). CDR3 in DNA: TGTGCCAGTAAGGGGCTAGACAGGGTGAACACTGAAGCTTTCTTT. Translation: CASKGLDRVNTEAFF.

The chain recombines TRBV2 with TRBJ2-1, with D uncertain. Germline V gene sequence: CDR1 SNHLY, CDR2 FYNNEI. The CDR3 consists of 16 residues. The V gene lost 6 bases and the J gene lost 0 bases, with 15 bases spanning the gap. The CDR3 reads CASSETLSSSYNEQFF. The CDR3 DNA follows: TGTGCCAGCAGCGAGACACTTTCGAGCTCCTACAATGAGCAGTTCTTC.